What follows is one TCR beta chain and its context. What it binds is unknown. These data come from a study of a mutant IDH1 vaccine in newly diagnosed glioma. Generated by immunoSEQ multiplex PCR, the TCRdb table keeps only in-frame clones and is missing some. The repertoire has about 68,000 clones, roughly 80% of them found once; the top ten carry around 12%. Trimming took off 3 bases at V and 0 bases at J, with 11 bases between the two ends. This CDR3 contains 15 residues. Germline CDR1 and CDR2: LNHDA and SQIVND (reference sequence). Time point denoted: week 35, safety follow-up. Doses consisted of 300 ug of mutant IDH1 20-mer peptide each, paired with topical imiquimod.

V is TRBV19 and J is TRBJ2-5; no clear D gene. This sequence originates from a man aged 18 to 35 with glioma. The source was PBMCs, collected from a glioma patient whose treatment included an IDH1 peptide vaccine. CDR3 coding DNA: TGTGCCAGTAGTATTAGAGCCATGGACCAAGAGACCCAGTACTTC. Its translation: CASSIRAMDQETQYF.